Listed below are T cell receptor beta chains from one sample, sequenced in a study of blood T cell repertoires in COVID-19. Using immunoSEQ multiplex PCR, the repertoire was profiled, and TCRdb retains in-frame clones only, with some absent. Among about 250,000 clones listed, about 80% were seen once. Sequencing was done on a sample of peripheral blood. Every receptor here comes from an elderly man with acute or convalescent COVID-19. CDR3s leave out the opening cysteine and the closing phenylalanine or tryptophan.

len	v_gene	j_gene	CDR3aa
13	TRBV19	TRBJ1-2	ASSADSPAIYGYT
13	TRBV7-9	TRBJ2-1	ASSPGQGESNEQF
13	TRBV4-1	TRBJ1-2	ASSPGGGAPYGYT
12	TRBV5-1	TRBJ1-2	ASSLGTGLYGYT
11	TRBV6-5	TRBJ2-2	ASSLQGAGELF
13	TRBV7-9	TRBJ1-5	ASSQGSISNQPQH
12	TRBV7-3	TRBJ2-7	ASSLTGRGDEQY
13	TRBV6-5	TRBJ1-5	ASRPTGVRNQPQH
11	TRBV6-5	TRBJ1-1	ASSADIGAEAF
13	TRBV6-5	TRBJ2-3	ASSLSRGSTDTQY